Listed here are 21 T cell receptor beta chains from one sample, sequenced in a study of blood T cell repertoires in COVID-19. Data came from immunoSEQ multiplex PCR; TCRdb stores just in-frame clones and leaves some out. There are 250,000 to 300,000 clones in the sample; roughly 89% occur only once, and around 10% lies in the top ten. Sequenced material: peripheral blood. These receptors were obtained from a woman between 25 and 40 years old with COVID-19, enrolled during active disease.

CDR3 sequence (DNA): TGTGCCAGCTCCCAGGGATATGGCTACACCTTC. This gives the protein CASSQGYGYTF. The chain carries TRBV27 and TRBJ1-2; TRBD1 might be the D (5 bases). This CDR3 is 11 amino acids long. CDR1 is MNHEY and CDR2 is SMNVEV in the germline V gene (reference sequence). V was cut by 8 bases and J by 5 bases, with 9 bases left in between.

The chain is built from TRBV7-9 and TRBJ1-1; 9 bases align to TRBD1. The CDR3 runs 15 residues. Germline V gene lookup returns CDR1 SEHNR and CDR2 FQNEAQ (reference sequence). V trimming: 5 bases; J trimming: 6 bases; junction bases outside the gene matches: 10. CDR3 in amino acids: CASSHPGTGMAEAFF. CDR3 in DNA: TGTGCCAGCAGCCACCCCGGGACAGGGATGGCTGAAGCTTTCTTT.

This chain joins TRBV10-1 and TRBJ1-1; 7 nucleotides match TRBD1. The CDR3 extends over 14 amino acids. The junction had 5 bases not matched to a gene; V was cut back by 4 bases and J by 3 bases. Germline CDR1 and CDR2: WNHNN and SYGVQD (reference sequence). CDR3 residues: CASSVRGPDTEAFF. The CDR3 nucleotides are TGCGCCAGCAGTGTTAGGGGGCCGGACACTGAAGCTTTCTTT.

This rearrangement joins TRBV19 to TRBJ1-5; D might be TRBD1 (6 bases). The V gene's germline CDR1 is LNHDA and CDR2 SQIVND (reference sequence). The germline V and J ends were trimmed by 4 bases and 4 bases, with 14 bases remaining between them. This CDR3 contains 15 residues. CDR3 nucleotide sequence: TGTGCCAGTAGTAAACAGACAGGCCTTAATCAGCCCCAGCATTTT. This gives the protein CASSKQTGLNQPQHF. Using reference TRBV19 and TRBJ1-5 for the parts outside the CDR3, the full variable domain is DGGITQSPKYLFRKEGQNVTLSCEQNLNHDAMYWYRQDPGQGLRLIYYSQIVNDFQKGDIAEGYSVSREKKESFPLTVTSAQKNPTAFYLCASSKQTGLNQPQHFGDGTRLSIL.

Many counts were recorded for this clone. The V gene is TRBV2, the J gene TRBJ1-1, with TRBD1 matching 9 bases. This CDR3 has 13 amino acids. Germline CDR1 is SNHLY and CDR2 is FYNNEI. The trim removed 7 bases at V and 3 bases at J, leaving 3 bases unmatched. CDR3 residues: CASMGTGYTEAFF. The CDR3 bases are TGTGCCAGCATGGGGACAGGGTACACTGAAGCTTTCTTT.

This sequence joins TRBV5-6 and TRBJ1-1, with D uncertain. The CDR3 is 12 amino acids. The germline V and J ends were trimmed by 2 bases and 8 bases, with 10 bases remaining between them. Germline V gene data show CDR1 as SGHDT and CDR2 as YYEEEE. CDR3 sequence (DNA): TGTGCCAGCAGCTTCTTAGGCAGGGAAGCTTTCTTT. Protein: CASSFLGREAFF.

CDR3 loop: CATSRGTGQGRNEQYF. The CDR3 DNA reads as TGTGCCACCAGCAGAGGAACGGGACAGGGTAGGAACGAGCAGTACTTC. This rearrangement joins TRBV15 to TRBJ2-7, with TRBD1 matching 9 bases. The CDR3 runs to 16 residues. Germline values: CDR1 LNHNV, CDR2 YYDKDF (reference sequence). Trimming took 1 base from V and 5 from J; bases not matched to a gene: 9. The full variable domain, its missing parts supplied by reference TRBV15 and TRBJ2-7, is DAMVIQNPRYQVTQFGKPVTLSCSQTLNHNVMYWYQQKSSQAPKLLFHYYDKDFNNEADTPDNFQSRRPNTSFCFLDIRSPGLGDTAMYLCATSRGTGQGRNEQYFGPGTRLTVT.

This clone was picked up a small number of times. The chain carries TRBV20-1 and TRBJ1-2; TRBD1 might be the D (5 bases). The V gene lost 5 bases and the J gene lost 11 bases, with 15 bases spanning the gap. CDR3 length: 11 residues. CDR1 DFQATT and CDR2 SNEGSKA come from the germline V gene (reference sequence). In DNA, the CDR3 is TGCAGTGCTTCCCGGGACTGGGCGTACACCTTC. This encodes CSASRDWAYTF.

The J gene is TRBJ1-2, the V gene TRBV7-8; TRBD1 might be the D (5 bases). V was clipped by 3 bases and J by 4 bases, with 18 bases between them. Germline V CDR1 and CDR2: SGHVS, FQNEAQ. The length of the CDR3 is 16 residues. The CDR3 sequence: CASSLTFGGEPYGYTF. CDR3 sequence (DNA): TGTGCCAGCAGCTTGACCTTCGGGGGGGAACCCTATGGCTACACCTTC.

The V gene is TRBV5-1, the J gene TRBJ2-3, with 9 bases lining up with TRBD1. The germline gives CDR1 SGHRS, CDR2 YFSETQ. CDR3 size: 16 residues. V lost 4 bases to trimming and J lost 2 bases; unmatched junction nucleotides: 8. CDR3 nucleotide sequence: TGCGCCAGCAGCCGCGGGACAGGGAGACTCACAGATACGCAGTATTTT. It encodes CASSRGTGRLTDTQYF.

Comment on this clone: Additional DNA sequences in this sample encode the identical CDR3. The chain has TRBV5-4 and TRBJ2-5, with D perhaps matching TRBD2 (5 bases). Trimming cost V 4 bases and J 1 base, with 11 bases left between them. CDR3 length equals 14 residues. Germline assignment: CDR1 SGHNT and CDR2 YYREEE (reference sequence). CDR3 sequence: CASSTGTAQETQYF. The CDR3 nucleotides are TGTGCCAGCAGCACGGGAACCGCCCAAGAGACCCAGTACTTC. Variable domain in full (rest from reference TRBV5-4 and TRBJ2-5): ETGVTQSPTHLIKTRGQQVTLRCSSQSGHNTVSWYQQALGQGPQFIFQYYREEENGRGNFPPRFSGLQFPNYSSELNVNALELDDSALYLCASSTGTAQETQYFGPGTRLLVL.

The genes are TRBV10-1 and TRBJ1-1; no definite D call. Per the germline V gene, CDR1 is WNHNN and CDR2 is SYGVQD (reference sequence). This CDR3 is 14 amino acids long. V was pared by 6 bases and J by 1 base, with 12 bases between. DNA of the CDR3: TGCGCCAGCAGGCCTGGAGGGTCGAACACTGAAGCTTTCTTT. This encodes CASRPGGSNTEAFF.

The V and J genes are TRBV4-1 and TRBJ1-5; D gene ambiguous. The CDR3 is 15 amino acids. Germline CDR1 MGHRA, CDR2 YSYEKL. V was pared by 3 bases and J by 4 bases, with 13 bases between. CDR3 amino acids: CASSQEGKRNQPQHF. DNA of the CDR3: TGCGCCAGCAGCCAGGAGGGCAAAAGGAATCAGCCCCAGCATTTT.

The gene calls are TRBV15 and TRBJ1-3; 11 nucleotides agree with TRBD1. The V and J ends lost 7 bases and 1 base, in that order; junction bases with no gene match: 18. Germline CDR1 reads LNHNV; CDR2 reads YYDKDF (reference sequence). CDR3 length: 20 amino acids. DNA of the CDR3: TGTGCCACCACCCCTCGCGGGACAGGGGGGTTCGAATCATCTGGAAACACCATATATTTT. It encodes CATTPRGTGGFESSGNTIYF.

The DNA for the CDR3 is TGTGCCAGCAGCAATATCGTCCATCGGGGTAGCTATGGCTACACCTTC. This translates into CASSNIVHRGSYGYTF. The chain uses TRBV21-1 and TRBJ1-2. TRBV21-1 is termed a pseudogene. This CDR3 is 16 amino acids long.

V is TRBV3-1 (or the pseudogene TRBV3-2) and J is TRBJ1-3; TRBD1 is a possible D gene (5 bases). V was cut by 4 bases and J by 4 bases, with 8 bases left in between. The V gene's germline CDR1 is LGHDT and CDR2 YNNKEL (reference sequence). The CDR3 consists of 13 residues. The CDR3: CASSPSGGNTIYF. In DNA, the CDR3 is TGTGCCAGCAGCCCCTCAGGGGGAAACACCATATATTTT.

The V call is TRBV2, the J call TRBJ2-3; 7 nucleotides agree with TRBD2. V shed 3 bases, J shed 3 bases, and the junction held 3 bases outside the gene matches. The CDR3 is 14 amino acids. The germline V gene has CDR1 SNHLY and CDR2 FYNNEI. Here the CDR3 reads CASSDGLGTDTQYF. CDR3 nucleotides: TGTGCCAGCAGTGACGGACTAGGAACAGATACGCAGTATTTT.

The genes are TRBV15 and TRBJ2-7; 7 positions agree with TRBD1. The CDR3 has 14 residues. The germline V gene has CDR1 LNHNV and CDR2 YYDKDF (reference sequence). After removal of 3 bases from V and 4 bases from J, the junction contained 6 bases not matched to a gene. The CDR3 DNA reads TGTGCCACCAGCAGGAGACAGGGTATTTACGAGCAGTACTTC. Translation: CATSRRQGIYEQYF.

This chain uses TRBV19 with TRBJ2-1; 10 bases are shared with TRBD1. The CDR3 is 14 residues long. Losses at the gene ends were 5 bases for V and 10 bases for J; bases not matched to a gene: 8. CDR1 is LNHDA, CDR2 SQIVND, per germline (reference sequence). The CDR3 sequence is CASSFQGQGREQFF. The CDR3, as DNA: TGTGCCAGTAGTTTTCAGGGACAGGGGCGAGAGCAGTTCTTC.

CDR3 in amino acids: CASSLGWQGATNTEAFF. As DNA, the CDR3 is TGCGCCAGCAGCTTAGGGTGGCAGGGGGCGACGAACACTGAAGCTTTCTTT. The chain employs TRBV5-1 and TRBJ1-1, with 8 bases lining up with TRBD1. There are 17 residues in the CDR3. The germline V gene has CDR1 SGHRS and CDR2 YFSETQ. V was clipped by 2 bases and J by 1 base; unmatched bases: 10.

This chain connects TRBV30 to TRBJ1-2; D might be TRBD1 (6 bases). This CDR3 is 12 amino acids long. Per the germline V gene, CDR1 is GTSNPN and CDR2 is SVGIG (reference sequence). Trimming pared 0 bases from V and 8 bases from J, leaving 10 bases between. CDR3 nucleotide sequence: TGTGCCTGGAGTGTATCAGGGGTCGGCTACACCTTC. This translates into CAWSVSGVGYTF.